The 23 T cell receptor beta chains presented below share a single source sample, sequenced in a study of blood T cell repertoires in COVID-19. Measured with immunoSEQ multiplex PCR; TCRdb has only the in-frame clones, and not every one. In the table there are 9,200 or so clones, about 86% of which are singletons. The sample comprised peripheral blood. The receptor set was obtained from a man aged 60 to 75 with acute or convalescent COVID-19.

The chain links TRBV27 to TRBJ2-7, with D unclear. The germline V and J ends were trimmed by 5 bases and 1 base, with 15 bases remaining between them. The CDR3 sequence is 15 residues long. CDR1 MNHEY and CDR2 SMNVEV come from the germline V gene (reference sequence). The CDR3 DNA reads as TGTGCCAGCAGTCCTTTTGGGCAAGTTTCCTACGAGCAGTACTTC. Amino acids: CASSPFGQVSYEQYF.

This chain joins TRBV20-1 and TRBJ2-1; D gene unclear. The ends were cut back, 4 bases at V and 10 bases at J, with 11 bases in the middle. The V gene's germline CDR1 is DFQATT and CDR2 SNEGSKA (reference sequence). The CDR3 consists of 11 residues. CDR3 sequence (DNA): TGCAGTGCTAATCTGGCGCGGGAGCAGTTCTTC. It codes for CSANLAREQFF.

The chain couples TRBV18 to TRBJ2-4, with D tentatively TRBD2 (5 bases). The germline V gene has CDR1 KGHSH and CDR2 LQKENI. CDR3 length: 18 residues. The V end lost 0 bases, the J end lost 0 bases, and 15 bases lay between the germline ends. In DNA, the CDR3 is TGTGCCAGCTCACCACCCCAAGGAGGAAATCTAGCCAAAAACATTCAGTACTTC. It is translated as CASSPPQGGNLAKNIQYF.

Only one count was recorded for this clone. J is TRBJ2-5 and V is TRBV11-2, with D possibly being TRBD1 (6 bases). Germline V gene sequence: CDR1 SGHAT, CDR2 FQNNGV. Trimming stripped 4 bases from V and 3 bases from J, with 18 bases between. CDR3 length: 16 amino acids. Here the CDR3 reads CASSYRNNRVKETQYF. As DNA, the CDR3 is TGTGCCAGCAGCTACCGGAATAACAGGGTTAAAGAGACCCAGTACTTC.

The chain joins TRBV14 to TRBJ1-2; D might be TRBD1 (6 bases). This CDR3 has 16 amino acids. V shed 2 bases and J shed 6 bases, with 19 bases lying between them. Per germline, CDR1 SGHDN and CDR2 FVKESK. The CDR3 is CASSQPSTGRVDGYTF. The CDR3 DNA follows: TGTGCCAGCAGCCAACCCTCGACAGGCAGGGTGGATGGCTACACCTTC. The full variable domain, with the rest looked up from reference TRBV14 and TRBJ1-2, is EAGVTQFPSHSVIEKGQTVTLRCDPISGHDNLYWYRRVMGKEIKFLLHFVKESKQDESGMPNNRFLAERTGGTYSTLKVQPAELEDSGVYFCASSQPSTGRVDGYTFGSGTRLTVV.

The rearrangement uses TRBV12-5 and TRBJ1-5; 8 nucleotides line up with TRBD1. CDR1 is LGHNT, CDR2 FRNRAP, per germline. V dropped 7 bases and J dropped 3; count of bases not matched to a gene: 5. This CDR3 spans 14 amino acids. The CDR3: CASAYRGDNQPQHF. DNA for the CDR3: TGTGCTAGTGCCTACAGGGGGGACAATCAGCCCCAGCATTTT.

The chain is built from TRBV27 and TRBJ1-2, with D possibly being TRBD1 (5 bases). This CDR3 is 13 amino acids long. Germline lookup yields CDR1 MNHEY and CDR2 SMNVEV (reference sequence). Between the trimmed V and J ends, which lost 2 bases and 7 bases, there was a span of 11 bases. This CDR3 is CASSLQGPSGYTF. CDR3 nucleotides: TGTGCCAGCAGTTTACAGGGTCCTAGTGGCTACACCTTC.

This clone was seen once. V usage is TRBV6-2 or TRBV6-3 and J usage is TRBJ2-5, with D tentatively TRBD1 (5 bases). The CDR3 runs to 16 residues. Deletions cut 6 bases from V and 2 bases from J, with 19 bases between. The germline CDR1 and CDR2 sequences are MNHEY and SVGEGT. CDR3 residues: CASSRPDKGSQETQYF. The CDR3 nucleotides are TGTGCCAGCAGCCGACCCGATAAGGGGTCACAAGAGACCCAGTACTTC.

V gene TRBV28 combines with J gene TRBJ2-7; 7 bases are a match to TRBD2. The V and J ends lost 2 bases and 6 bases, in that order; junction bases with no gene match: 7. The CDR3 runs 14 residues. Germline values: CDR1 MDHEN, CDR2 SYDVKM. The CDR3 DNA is TGTGCCAGCAGTTTAACGGGGGGAAGTGGCGAGCAGTACGTC. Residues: CASSLTGGSGEQYV.

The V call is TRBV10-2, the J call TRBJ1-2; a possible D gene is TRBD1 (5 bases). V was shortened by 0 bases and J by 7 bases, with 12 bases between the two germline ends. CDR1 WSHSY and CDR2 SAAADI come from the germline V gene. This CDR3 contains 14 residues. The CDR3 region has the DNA TGCGCCAGCAGTGAGTCCAGGGCCGTGGGTGGCTACACCTTC. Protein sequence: CASSESRAVGGYTF.

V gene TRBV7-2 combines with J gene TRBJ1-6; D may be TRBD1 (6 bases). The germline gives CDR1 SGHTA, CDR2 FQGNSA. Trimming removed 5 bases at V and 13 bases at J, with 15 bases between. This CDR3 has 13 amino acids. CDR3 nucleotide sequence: TGTGCCAGCAGCACAAGGGGGATTTCGCCCCTCCACTTT. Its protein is CASSTRGISPLHF.

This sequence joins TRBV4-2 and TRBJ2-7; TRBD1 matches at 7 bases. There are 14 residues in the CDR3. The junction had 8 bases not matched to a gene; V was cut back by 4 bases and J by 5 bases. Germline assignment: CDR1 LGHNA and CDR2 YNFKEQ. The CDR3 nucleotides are TGTGCCAGCAGCCCATATCCCGGACAGGACGAGCAGTACGTC. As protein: CASSPYPGQDEQYV.

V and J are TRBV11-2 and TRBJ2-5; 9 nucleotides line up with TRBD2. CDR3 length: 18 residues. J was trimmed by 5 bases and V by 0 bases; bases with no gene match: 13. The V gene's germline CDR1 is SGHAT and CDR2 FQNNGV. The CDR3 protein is CASSLDIVREGRDETQYF. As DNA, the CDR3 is TGTGCCAGCAGCTTAGATATCGTGCGGGAGGGCCGTGACGAGACCCAGTACTTC. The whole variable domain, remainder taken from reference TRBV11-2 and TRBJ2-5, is EAGVAQSPRYKIIEKRQSVAFWCNPISGHATLYWYQQILGQGPKLLIQFQNNGVVDDSQLPKDRFSAERLKGVDSTLKIQPAKLEDSAVYLCASSLDIVREGRDETQYFGPGTRLLVL.

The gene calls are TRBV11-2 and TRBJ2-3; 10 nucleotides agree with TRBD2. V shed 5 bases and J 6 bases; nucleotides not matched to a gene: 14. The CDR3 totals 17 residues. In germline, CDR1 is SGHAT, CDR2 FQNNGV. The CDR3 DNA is TGTGCCAGCAGCCTCCTGAGGGCTAGCGGGAGCGGGGATACGCAGTATTTT. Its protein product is CASSLLRASGSGDTQYF.

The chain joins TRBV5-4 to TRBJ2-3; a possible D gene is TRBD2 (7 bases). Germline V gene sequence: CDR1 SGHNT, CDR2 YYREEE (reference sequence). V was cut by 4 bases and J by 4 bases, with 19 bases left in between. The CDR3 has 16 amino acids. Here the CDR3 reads CASSSNKGGRADTQYF. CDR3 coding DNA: TGTGCCAGCAGCAGCAATAAGGGGGGGAGAGCAGATACGCAGTATTTT. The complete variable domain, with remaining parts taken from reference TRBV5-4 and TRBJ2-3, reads ETGVTQSPTHLIKTRGQQVTLRCSSQSGHNTVSWYQQALGQGPQFIFQYYREEENGRGNFPPRFSGLQFPNYSSELNVNALELDDSALYLCASSSNKGGRADTQYFGPGTRLTVL.

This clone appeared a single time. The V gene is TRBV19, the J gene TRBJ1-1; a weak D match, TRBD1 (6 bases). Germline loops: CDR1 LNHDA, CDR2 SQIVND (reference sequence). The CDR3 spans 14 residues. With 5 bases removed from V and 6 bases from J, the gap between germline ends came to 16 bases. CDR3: CASSRRDNLAEAFF. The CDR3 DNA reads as TGTGCCAGTAGTCGACGGGACAATTTAGCTGAAGCTTTCTTT.

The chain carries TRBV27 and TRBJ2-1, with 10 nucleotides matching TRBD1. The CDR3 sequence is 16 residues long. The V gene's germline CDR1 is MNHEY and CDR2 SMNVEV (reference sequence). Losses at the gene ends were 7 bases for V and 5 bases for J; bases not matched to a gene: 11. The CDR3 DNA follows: TGTGCCAGCACTTCCCGCAGGACAGGGGGAGACAATGAGCAGTTCTTC. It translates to CASTSRRTGGDNEQFF.

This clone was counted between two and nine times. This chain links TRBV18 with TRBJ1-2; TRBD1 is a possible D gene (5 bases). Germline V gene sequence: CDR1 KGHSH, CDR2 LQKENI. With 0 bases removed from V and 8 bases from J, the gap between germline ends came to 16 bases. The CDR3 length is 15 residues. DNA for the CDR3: TGTGCCAGCTCACCACCAGGGGTCGTTTTTTCGGGCTACACCTTC. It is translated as CASSPPGVVFSGYTF.

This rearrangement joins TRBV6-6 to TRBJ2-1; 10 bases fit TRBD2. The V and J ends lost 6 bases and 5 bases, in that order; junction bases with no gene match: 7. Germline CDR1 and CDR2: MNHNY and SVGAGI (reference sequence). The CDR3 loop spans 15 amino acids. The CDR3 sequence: CASSNLAGANNEQFF. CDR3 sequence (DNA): TGTGCCAGCAGCAACCTAGCGGGGGCAAACAATGAGCAGTTCTTC.

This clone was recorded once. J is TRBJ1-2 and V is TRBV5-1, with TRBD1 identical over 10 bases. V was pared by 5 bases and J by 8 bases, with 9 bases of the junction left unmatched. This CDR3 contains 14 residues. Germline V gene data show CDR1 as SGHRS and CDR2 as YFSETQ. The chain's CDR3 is CASSSDRGGVGYTF. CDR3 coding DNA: TGCGCCAGCAGTTCGGACAGGGGGGGCGTCGGCTACACCTTC.

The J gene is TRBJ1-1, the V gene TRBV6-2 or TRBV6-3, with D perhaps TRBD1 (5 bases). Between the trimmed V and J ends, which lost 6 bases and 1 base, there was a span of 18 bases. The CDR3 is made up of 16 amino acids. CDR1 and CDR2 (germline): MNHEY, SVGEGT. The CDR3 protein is CASSHPRGLANTEAFF. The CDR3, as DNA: TGTGCCAGCAGCCACCCACGGGGGTTAGCGAACACTGAAGCTTTCTTT.

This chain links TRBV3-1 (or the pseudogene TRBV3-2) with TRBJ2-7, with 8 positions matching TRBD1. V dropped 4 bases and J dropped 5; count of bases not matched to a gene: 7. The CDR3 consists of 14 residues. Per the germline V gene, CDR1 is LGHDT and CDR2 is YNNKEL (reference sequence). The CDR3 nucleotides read TGTGCCAGCAGCCCCAGGGGGCGAGGGAACGAGCAGTACGTC. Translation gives CASSPRGRGNEQYV.

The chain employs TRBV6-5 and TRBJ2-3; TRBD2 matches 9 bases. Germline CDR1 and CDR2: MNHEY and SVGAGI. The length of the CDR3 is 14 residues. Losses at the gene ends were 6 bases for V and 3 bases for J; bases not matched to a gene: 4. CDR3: CASSPGLATDTQYF. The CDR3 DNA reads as TGTGCCAGCAGCCCGGGACTAGCTACAGATACGCAGTATTTT.